The rows below give T cell receptor beta chains drawn from one sample of a study of cytomegalovirus exposure and HLA in healthy donors. Using immunoSEQ multiplex PCR, the repertoire was profiled, and TCRdb retains in-frame clones only, with some absent. Of about 130,000 clones in the sample, around 76% were seen once. Sequenced sample: PBMCs. The receptor set was obtained from a woman aged 45-65 years in good health and CMV-seronegative. Each CDR3 is given with its conserved first and last residue. The order of the fields is clone size, J gene, V gene, D gene, CDR3 DNA, CDR3 protein. A D gene is named only where the DNA matches it firmly. Where a row states a size, it is once, few, many or the class of an expanded clone; other rows omit it.

>-|TRBJ1-5|TRBV7-2|TRBD1
TGTGCCAGCAGCTTAACCGGGACAGGGTACAGCAATCAGCCCCAGCATTTT
CASSLTGTGYSNQPQHF
>-|TRBJ1-1|TRBV28|TRBD1
TGTGCCAGCAGTCTGCCGACAGGGGGGGTCGCTGAAGCTTTCTTT
CASSLPTGGVAEAFF
>-|TRBJ1-3|TRBV5-1|TRBD1
TGCGCCAGCAGCTCCGGGACAGTCACTGGAAACACCATATATTTT
CASSSGTVTGNTIYF
>-|TRBJ2-1|TRBV30|-
TGTGCCTGGAGTCGGGGTGTACCATTTGGGAATGAGCAGTTCTTC
CAWSRGVPFGNEQFF
>-|TRBJ1-5|TRBV21-1|-
TGTGCCAGCAGCAAAGCCTCAGGGGGGACCCATCAGCCCCAGCATTTT
CASSKASGGTHQPQHF
>-|TRBJ2-1|TRBV6-1|-
TGTGCCAGCAGTCTTTACAATGAGCAGTTCTTC
CASSLYNEQFF
>-|TRBJ2-2|TRBV30|-
TGTGCCTGGAGTGGATGGGGGGGCGCATCCGGGGAGCTGTTTTTT
CAWSGWGGASGELFF
>-|TRBJ2-1|TRBV28|TRBD1
TGTGCCAGCACCCTCAACCCCGGGACAGAGAGCAATGAGCAGTTCTTC
CASTLNPGTESNEQFF
>-|TRBJ2-7|TRBV11-3|-
TGTGCCAGCAGCCCGTCAAGGGGGAGAGACCACGAGCAGTACTTC
CASSPSRGRDHEQYF
>-|TRBJ2-7|TRBV5-6|-
TGTGCCAGCAGCTTTAGGATGGTTCTCCTCGGGGGTGAGCAGTACTTC
CASSFRMVLLGGEQYF
>-|TRBJ1-5|TRBV28|TRBD1
TGTGCCAGCAGTTTAACGCCGAGGGGGCTTGGGCAGCCCCAGCATTTT
CASSLTPRGLGQPQHF
>-|TRBJ2-1|TRBV7-2|-
TGTGCCAGCAGCGAAATCAGGGTCTTATTAACCAATGAGCAGTTCTTC
CASSEIRVLLTNEQFF
>-|TRBJ2-1|TRBV28|TRBD1
TGTGCCAGCAGTTCATCTGGACAGGGTATAGGTGAGCAGTTCTTC
CASSSSGQGIGEQFF
>-|TRBJ2-3|TRBV10-3|-
TGTGCCATCAGTGAGTCGAGTTTGAAGGACTCGTACACAGATACGCAGTATTTT
CAISESSLKDSYTDTQYF
>-|TRBJ2-5|TRBV27|-
TGTGCCAGCAGTTTAGGCAGGTTCGAGACCCAGTACTTC
CASSLGRFETQYF
>-|TRBJ2-7|TRBV18|-
TGTGCCAGCTCACCGGGCAGGGGTGGGTACGAGCAGTACTTC
CASSPGRGGYEQYF
>once|TRBJ2-4|TRBV5-1|TRBD1
TGCGCCAGCAGCTTGGGTAGGGGGCCTTCGGAAAACATTCAGTACTTC
CASSLGRGPSENIQYF
>-|TRBJ2-1|TRBV28|TRBD2
TGTGCCAGCAGTTTACGGGGACTAGCGGGAGGAGGTGAGCAGTTCTTC
CASSLRGLAGGGEQFF